The entry below describes one T cell receptor beta chain. Its antigen is unidentified. Germline CDR1 and CDR2: MGHRA and YSYEKL. This CDR3 has 14 amino acids. Trimming stripped 6 bases from V and 1 base from J, with 12 bases between. The sorted conventional CD4+ T cells were CD25-low and CD127-high, with genomic DNA sequenced. This sample was taken from a study of regulatory and conventional T cells in RAG deficiency. Some clones are missing from TCRdb's copy, which holds only in-frame ones; the method was immunoSEQ multiplex PCR. The sample lists about 29,000 clones, roughly 96% occurring once. Whole-study results and caveats: Sorted Omenn CD25-high CD127-low cells may not be bona fide Tregs.

These data are also associated with another study on regulatory T cells. In that study: Amplification used 52 TRBV primers and 13 TRBJ primers.

The chain joins TRBV4-1 to TRBJ1-1; D unclear. This sequence was found in a human donor in good health. The sample comprised CD25- CD4+ T cells sorted from blood. CDR3 residues: CASRPTGRNTEAFF. CDR3 sequence (DNA): TGCGCCAGCAGACCAACCGGGAGGAACACTGAAGCTTTCTTT.